These 9 T cell receptor beta chains share one sample of origin, sequenced in a study of T cells in Graves' hyperthyroidism and ophthalmopathy (dated by TCRdb to the late 2010s). The library was obtained by multiplex PCR. The sequencer listed for this sample is Illumina HiSeq 2000. Amplification of TCR beta CDR3 regions was carried out from RNA transcripts. For the first round of RT-PCR on the TCR CDR3, the HTBI primer set was used together with the Qiagen OneStep RT-PCR kit. TCRdb trimmed public reads at Q25 via fastp, called clones via MiXCR and kept in-frame beta chains. Duplicate CDR3 protein sequences are folded into a single record with the most common DNA and genes. For this sample the table gives 600,000 to 650,000 distinct CDR3 sequences, of which around 21% were detected only once. Around a third of the sample comes from the top ten. The specimen was blood. All receptors derive from a man aged 25 to 45 with Graves' ophthalmopathy.

A few counts support this clonotype. The rearrangement joins TRBV28 to TRBJ2-1, with 10 bases identical to TRBD2. This CDR3 is built from 16 residues. With 10 bases clipped from V and 5 bases from J, the junction kept 14 bases outside the gene matches. Germline lookup yields CDR1 MDHEN and CDR2 SYDVKM. CDR3: CATLITLAGVDNEQFF. In nucleotides, the CDR3 is TGTGCCACACTAATAACCCTAGCGGGAGTGGACAATGAGCAGTTCTTC.

V usage is TRBV20-1 and J usage is TRBJ1-2; D is perhaps TRBD1 (5 bases). CDR1 DFQATT and CDR2 SNEGSKA come from the germline V gene (reference sequence). V was trimmed by 0 bases and J by 3 bases, leaving 17 bases between them. CDR3 length: 16 amino acids. The CDR3 DNA follows: TGCAGTGCTAGAGACAGGGCGGGGTTATTTGACTATGGCTACACCTTC. Translated, it gives CSARDRAGLFDYGYTF.

J is TRBJ2-3 and V is TRBV6-5; 8 bases align to TRBD2. The germline gives CDR1 MNHEY, CDR2 SVGAGI. Unmatched junction bases numbered 6, after V lost 4 bases and J lost 0 bases. This CDR3 is 16 amino acids long. This chain's CDR3 is CASSSPPSGSTDTQYF. The CDR3 DNA is TGTGCCAGCAGTTCCCCGCCTAGCGGGAGCACAGATACGCAGTATTTT.

This clonotype was detected ten times or more. The chain is built from TRBV20-1 and TRBJ1-2; 9 bases match TRBD1. V dropped 5 bases and J dropped 5; count of bases not matched to a gene: 9. The CDR3 is 14 amino acids. CDR1 and CDR2 (germline): DFQATT, SNEGSKA (reference sequence). The chain's CDR3 is CSARGTGSGYGYTF. In nucleotides, the CDR3 is TGCAGTGCTCGGGGGACAGGGTCGGGTTATGGCTACACCTTC.

This clonotype was observed at least ten times. The chain carries TRBV2 and TRBJ2-3; 8 nucleotides align to TRBD2. Germline trimming cut 1 base from V and 8 bases from J; bases unmatched to any gene: 8. CDR1 is SNHLY, CDR2 FYNNEI, per germline. CDR3 length: 15 amino acids. The CDR3 loop reads CASSEESGGRGTQYF. The CDR3 nucleotides are TGTGCCAGCAGTGAAGAATCGGGAGGGCGGGGTACGCAGTATTTT. Looking up the rest from reference TRBV2 and TRBJ2-3 gives the full variable domain: EPEVTQTPSHQVTQMGQEVILRCVPISNHLYFYWYRQILGQKVEFLVSFYNNEISEKSEIFDDQFSVERPDGSNFTLKIRSTKLEDSAMYFCASSEESGGRGTQYFGPGTRLTVL.

V gene TRBV28 combines with J gene TRBJ1-1; D not certain. V was cut by 5 bases and J by 0 bases, with 7 bases left in between. CDR1 and CDR2 (germline): MDHEN, SYDVKM. The CDR3 is made up of 13 amino acids. The CDR3 region has the DNA TGTGCCAGCAGTGAGAGGTTGAACACTGAAGCTTTCTTT. This codes for CASSERLNTEAFF.

V gene TRBV19 combines with J gene TRBJ2-1; D possibly uses TRBD1 or TRBD2 (5 bases each). The CDR3 totals 11 residues. V shed 3 bases and J shed 10 bases, with 7 bases lying between them. In germline, CDR1 is LNHDA, CDR2 SQIVND (reference sequence). The DNA for the CDR3 is TGTGCCAGTAGTATGGGGGTAGAGCAGTTCTTC. The encoded protein is CASSMGVEQFF.

There are many counts of this clonotype. J is TRBJ2-3 and V is TRBV7-2, with D perhaps TRBD2 (6 bases). The length of the CDR3 is 14 residues. V lost 4 bases and J lost 4, with 12 bases in between. Germline CDR1 is SGHTA and CDR2 is FQGNSA. The CDR3, as DNA: TGTGCCAGCAGCTCCGGGCTAGCGCCAGATACGCAGTATTTT. Its translation is CASSSGLAPDTQYF.

The J gene is TRBJ2-5, the V gene TRBV29-1; 9 nucleotides match TRBD2. Unmatched junction bases numbered 10, after V lost 3 bases and J lost 5 bases. Germline CDR1 reads SQVTM; CDR2 reads ANQGSEA. The CDR3 sequence is 15 residues long. The CDR3 DNA reads TGCAGCGTTGACGTCAGCGGGGGGAGGGGGGAGACCCAGTACTTC. Its protein is CSVDVSGGRGETQYF.